This T cell receptor beta chain was obtained from a study of OX40 agonist ivuxolimab in advanced cancers. Study in general: Enrolled patients in dose escalation had cancers that were hepatocellular carcinoma, melanoma, renal cell or head and neck cancer.

As concerns this clone: The target antigen is unknown.

The V gene lost 2 bases and the J gene lost 2 bases, with 12 bases spanning the gap. This CDR3 has 15 residues. Per the germline V gene, CDR1 is SNHLY and CDR2 is FYNNEI. Overall study findings and caveats: Researchers did not establish what antigens the expanded peripheral T cells target. Among the lowest levels of clonal expansion were found in partial responders at 0.1-3.0 mg/kg.

Some clones are missing from TCRdb's copy, which holds only in-frame ones; the method was immunoSEQ multiplex PCR. The table lists approximately 56,000 clones, roughly 77% of them singletons. Specimen: CD4+ or CD8+ T cells sorted from blood, collected in a trial of the OX40 agonist ivuxolimab. This sequence originates from an adult with an advanced solid tumor such as melanoma, head and neck, liver or kidney cancer. V is TRBV2 and J is TRBJ1-2, with D possibly being TRBD1 (5 bases). As DNA, the CDR3 is TGTGCCAGCAGTGAAAGGCAGGGATACAACTATGGCTACACCTTC. It codes for CASSERQGYNYGYTF.